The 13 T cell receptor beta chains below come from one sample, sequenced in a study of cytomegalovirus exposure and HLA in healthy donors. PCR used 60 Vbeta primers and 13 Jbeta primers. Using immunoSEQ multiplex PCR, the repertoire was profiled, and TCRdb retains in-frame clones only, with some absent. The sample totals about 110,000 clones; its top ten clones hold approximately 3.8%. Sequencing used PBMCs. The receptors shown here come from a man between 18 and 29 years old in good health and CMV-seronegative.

CDR3: CASSPRDRGSYEQYF. CDR3 DNA: TGTGCCAGCAGCCCCAGGGACAGGGGATCCTACGAGCAGTACTTC. The chain has TRBV6-6 and TRBJ2-7; the match to TRBD1 covers 10 bases. The CDR3 is 15 amino acids. CDR1 MNHNY and CDR2 SVGAGI come from the germline V gene (reference sequence). J was trimmed by 1 base and V by 6 bases; bases with no gene match: 6.

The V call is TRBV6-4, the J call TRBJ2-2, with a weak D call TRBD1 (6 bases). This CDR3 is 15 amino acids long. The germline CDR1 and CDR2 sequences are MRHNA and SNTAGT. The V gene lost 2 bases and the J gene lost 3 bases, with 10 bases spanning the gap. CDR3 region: CASSDGGDDTGELFF. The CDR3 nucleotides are TGTGCCAGCAGTGACGGGGGCGACGACACCGGGGAGCTGTTTTTT.

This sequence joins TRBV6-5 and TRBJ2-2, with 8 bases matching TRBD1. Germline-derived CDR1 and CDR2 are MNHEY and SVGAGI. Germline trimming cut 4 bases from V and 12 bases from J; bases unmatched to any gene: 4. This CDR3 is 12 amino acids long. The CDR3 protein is CASSFQGAQLFF. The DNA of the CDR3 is TGTGCCAGCAGTTTCCAGGGGGCCCAGCTGTTTTTT.

The CDR3 DNA is TGTGCCAGCAGTTTAGGGACTACCTACGAGCAGTACTTC. Amino acid sequence: CASSLGTTYEQYF. The rearrangement uses TRBV27 and TRBJ2-5, with TRBD2 matching over 7 bases. The J call may be in error: the DNA end matches TRBJ2-7 better. The CDR3 length is 13 residues. From germline, CDR1 is MNHEY and CDR2 SMNVEV (reference sequence).

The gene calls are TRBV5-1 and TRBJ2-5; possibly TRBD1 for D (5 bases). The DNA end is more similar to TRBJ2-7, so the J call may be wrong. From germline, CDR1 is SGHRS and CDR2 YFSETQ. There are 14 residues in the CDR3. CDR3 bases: TGCGCCAGCAGCTTCTGGCGATTTAGGGGCGAGCAGTACTTC. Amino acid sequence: CASSFWRFRGEQYF.

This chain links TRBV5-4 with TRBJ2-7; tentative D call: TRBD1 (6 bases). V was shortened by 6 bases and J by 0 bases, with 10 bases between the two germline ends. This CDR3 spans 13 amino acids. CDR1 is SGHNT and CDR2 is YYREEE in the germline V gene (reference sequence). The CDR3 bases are TGTGCCAGCAAAATGGACAGCTCCTACGAGCAGTACTTC. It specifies CASKMDSSYEQYF.

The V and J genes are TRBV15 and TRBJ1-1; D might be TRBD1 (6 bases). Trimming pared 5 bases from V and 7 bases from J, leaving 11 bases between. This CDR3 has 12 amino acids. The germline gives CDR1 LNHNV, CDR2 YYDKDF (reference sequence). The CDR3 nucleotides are TGTGCCACCAGCGGCAGGGGCTTTGAAGCTTTCTTT. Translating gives CATSGRGFEAFF.

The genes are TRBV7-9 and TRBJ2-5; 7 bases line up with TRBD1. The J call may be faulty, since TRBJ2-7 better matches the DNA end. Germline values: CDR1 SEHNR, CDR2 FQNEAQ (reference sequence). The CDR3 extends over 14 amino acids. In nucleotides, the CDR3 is TGTGCCAGCAGCCCAGGACAGGAGAACTACGAGCAGTACTTC. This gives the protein CASSPGQENYEQYF.

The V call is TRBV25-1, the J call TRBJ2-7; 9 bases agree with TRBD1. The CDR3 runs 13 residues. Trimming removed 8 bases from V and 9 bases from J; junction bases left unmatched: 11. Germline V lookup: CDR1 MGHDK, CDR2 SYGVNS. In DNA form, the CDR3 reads TGTGCCAGCCGAGCCGGGACAGGGTCGGTGCAGTACTTC. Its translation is CASRAGTGSVQYF.

The CDR3: CASSLAGTGNTGELFF. The CDR3 DNA is TGCGCCAGCAGCTTGGCAGGGACAGGGAACACCGGGGAGCTGTTTTTT. This chain links TRBV5-1 with TRBJ2-2, with 8 nucleotides matching TRBD1. CDR3 length equals 16 residues. Germline V lookup: CDR1 SGHRS, CDR2 YFSETQ. V dropped 0 bases and J dropped 1; count of bases not matched to a gene: 2.

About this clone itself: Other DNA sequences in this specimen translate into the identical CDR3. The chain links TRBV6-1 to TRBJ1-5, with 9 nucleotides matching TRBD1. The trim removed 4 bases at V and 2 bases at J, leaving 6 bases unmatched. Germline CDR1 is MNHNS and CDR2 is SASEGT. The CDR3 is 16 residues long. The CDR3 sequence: CASSVQQGAGNQPQHF. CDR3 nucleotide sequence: TGTGCCAGCAGTGTTCAACAGGGGGCTGGCAATCAGCCCCAGCATTTT.

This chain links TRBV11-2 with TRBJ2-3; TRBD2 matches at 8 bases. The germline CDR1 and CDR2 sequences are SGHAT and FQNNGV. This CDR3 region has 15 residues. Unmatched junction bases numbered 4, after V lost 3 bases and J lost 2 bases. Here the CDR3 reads CASSFSGDDTDTQYF. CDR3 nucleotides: TGTGCCAGCAGCTTTAGCGGGGATGACACAGATACGCAGTATTTT.

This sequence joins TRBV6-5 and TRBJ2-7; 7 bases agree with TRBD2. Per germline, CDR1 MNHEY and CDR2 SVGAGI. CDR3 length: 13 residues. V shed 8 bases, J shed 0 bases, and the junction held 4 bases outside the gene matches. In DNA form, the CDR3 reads TGTGCCAGCGGTCTAGCGGACTCCTACGAGCAGTACTTC. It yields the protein CASGLADSYEQYF.